This T cell receptor beta chain comes out of a study of early T cells in non-severe SARS-CoV-2 infection. TCRdb re-called the 5' RACE reads with MiXCR, one entry per CDR3 protein. The sample contains approximately 110,000 distinct CDR3 sequences, more than 13% of which appear only once. The CDR3 spans 14 residues. Trimming took 7 bases from V and 4 from J; bases not matched to a gene: 9. This chain links TRBV12-3 or TRBV12-4 with TRBJ1-1, with 7 bases that match TRBD1. The sequencing input was whole blood. The clonotype comes from an adult who was a healthcare worker with PCR-confirmed SARS-CoV-2 infection or an uninfected control (not recorded which). CDR3 protein: CASTPQGTFTEAFF. DNA for the CDR3: TGTGCCAGCACCCCACAGGGGACATTCACTGAAGCTTTCTTT.